This T cell receptor (beta chain) was observed in a study of PD-L1 blockade in urothelial cancer. Study-wide background: The authors examined blood 3 weeks (second dose) and 6 weeks after treatment start. Median T cell yield from blood was roughly 150,000.

Study observations and caveats: Lower than median blood TCR clonality before treatment predicted better survival.

Concerning this clone: Its specificity is unknown.

Patient sample counts ranged from 1 to 8, pretreatment and on-treatment. The CDR3 spans 16 residues. The ends were cut back, 1 base at V and 4 bases at J, with 17 bases in the middle. Germline V gene lookup returns CDR1 SGHRS and CDR2 YFSETQ. Only in-frame clones appear in the TCRdb table, and some are missing; sequencing was by immunoSEQ multiplex PCR. Of approximately 51,000 clones in the sample, around 87% were seen once. The input for sequencing was PBMCs, taken around atezolizumab (anti-PD-L1) treatment. J is TRBJ2-5 and V is TRBV5-1; D possibly corresponds to TRBD2 (7 bases). The clonotype originates from a man aged 60 to 69 with urothelial cancer. DNA of the CDR3: TGCGCCAGCAGCTTGTCGGCGGGGGCGGGTGGAGAGACCCAGTACTTC. As protein: CASSLSAGAGGETQYF.